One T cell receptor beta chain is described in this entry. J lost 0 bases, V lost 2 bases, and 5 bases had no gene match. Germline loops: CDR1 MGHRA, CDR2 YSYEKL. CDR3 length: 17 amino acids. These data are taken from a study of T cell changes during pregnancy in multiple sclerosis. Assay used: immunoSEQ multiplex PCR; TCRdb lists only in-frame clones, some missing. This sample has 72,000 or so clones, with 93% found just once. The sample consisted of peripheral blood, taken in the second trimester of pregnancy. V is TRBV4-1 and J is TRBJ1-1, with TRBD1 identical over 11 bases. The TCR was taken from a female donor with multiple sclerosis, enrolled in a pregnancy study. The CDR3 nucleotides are TGCGCCAGCAGCCAACGGACAGGGGGCGAAATGAACACTGAAGCTTTCTTT. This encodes CASSQRTGGEMNTEAFF.